Listed here are 30 T cell receptor beta chains from one sample, sequenced in a study of technical replicates of blood from a handful of donors. The table came from immunoSEQ multiplex PCR; TCRdb's copy has only in-frame clones and leaves some out. The sample has about 13,000 clones; 95% are singletons. The source material was PBMCs. Receptor source: a human donor in good health.

As DNA, the CDR3 is TGCGCCAGCCGGACTAGCGGGGCGGGCGAGCAGTACTTC. It encodes CASRTSGAGEQYF. The rearrangement links TRBV10-2 to TRBJ2-7, with 12 bases aligning to TRBD2. The CDR3 runs 13 residues. V dropped 8 bases and J dropped 6; count of bases not matched to a gene: 5. Per germline, CDR1 WSHSY and CDR2 SAAADI.

The rearrangement joins TRBV28 to TRBJ2-2, with a possible D match to TRBD2 (5 bases). Germline CDR1 and CDR2: MDHEN and SYDVKM. The CDR3 totals 14 residues. The V end was cut by 3 bases, the J end by 4 bases, with 9 bases between. The CDR3 DNA sequence: TGTGCCAGCAGTTTCCAAGGAGGCACCGGGGAGCTGTTTTTT. This gives the protein CASSFQGGTGELFF.

The chain links TRBV10-2 to TRBJ2-3, with TRBD2 identical over 12 bases. V shed 8 bases, J shed 5 bases, and the junction held 11 bases outside the gene matches. The V gene's germline CDR1 is WSHSY and CDR2 SAAADI. The CDR3 covers 16 residues. The DNA for the CDR3 is TGCGCCAGCCTCCGGACTAGCGGGACTTTTATAGATACGCAGTATTTT. Its protein is CASLRTSGTFIDTQYF.

This clone was seen a single time. The chain recombines TRBV19 with TRBJ2-3, with 10 bases identical to TRBD2. Germline V lookup: CDR1 LNHDA, CDR2 SQIVND (reference sequence). The V segment lost 5 bases and the J segment 5 bases; nucleotides outside the gene matches: 10. This CDR3 region has 16 residues. CDR3 nucleotide sequence: TGTGCCAGTAGTTCCCCCCTAGCGGGAGCTGGAGATACGCAGTATTTT. It yields the protein CASSSPLAGAGDTQYF.

The rearrangement joins TRBV25-1 to TRBJ2-3; D unresolved. Trimming stripped 6 bases from V and 4 bases from J, with 11 bases between. The CDR3 contains 13 residues. The germline V gene has CDR1 MGHDK and CDR2 SYGVNS. As DNA, the CDR3 is TGTGCCAGCAGCCGAGGCAGTGCAGATACGCAGTATTTT. As protein: CASSRGSADTQYF.

V is TRBV29-1 and J is TRBJ2-7; 8 bases are a match to TRBD2. CDR1 is SQVTM and CDR2 is ANQGSEA in the germline V gene. V gave up 5 bases and J gave up 7 bases; unmatched junction bases: 16. The CDR3 loop spans 15 amino acids. The CDR3 loop is CSVLWPGTRVREQYF. CDR3 nucleotides: TGCAGCGTTTTATGGCCCGGGACTAGGGTCCGGGAGCAGTACTTC.

The chain joins TRBV27 to TRBJ2-7, with unresolved D. Per germline, CDR1 MNHEY and CDR2 SMNVEV (reference sequence). This CDR3 contains 15 residues. Trimming pared 4 bases from V and 3 bases from J, leaving 16 bases between. The CDR3 loop reads CASSYRGGAHYEQYF. In DNA form, the CDR3 reads TGTGCCAGCAGTTACCGAGGCGGAGCACACTACGAGCAGTACTTC.

V gene TRBV5-1 combines with J gene TRBJ2-5, with D possibly matching TRBD1 (5 bases). Per the germline V gene, CDR1 is SGHRS and CDR2 is YFSETQ. The CDR3 covers 14 residues. Trimming took off 1 base at V and 7 bases at J, with 14 bases between the two ends. The CDR3 loop reads CASSLLQDLGTQYF. Here the CDR3 DNA reads TGCGCCAGCAGCTTGTTACAGGATCTTGGGACCCAGTACTTC.

This chain links TRBV14 with TRBJ2-5; D unresolved. The germline V gene encodes CDR1 SGHDN and CDR2 FVKESK. With 1 base removed from V and 7 bases from J, the gap between germline ends came to 13 bases. This CDR3 comprises 14 residues. The CDR3, as DNA: TGTGCCAGCAGCCAAGGTACCAGCCCAGGGACCCAGTACTTC. Residues: CASSQGTSPGTQYF.

The chain joins TRBV11-2 to TRBJ1-2; D is uncertain. The CDR3 spans 11 residues. With 4 bases removed from V and 8 bases from J, the gap between germline ends came to 8 bases. Germline V gene data show CDR1 as SGHAT and CDR2 as FQNNGV. The CDR3 protein is CASSSVRGYTF. CDR3 DNA sequence: TGTGCCAGCAGCTCAGTTCGCGGCTACACCTTC.

The chain couples TRBV2 to TRBJ2-1; TRBD2 matches at 12 bases. V gave up 3 bases and J gave up 9 bases; unmatched junction bases: 6. CDR1 and CDR2 from the germline V gene are SNHLY and FYNNEI. The CDR3 runs to 15 residues. CDR3 nucleotide sequence: TGTGCCAGCAGTGAGCCTAGCGGGAGGGCCGGTGAGCAGTTCTTC. Its protein is CASSEPSGRAGEQFF.

The chain uses TRBV28 and TRBJ2-7; 7 nucleotides align to TRBD1. The length of the CDR3 is 15 residues. J gave up 0 bases and V 4 bases, and 6 bases lay outside the gene matches. Germline lookup yields CDR1 MDHEN and CDR2 SYDVKM. The CDR3 DNA is TGTGCCAGCAGTTGGACAGGAATAAGCTCCTACGAGCAGTACTTC. Protein: CASSWTGISSYEQYF. Supplemented by reference TRBV28 and TRBJ2-7, the full variable domain reads DVKVTQSSRYLVKRTGEKVFLECVQDMDHENMFWYRQDPGLGLRLIYFSYDVKMKEKGDIPEGYSVSREKKERFSLILESASTNQTSMYLCASSWTGISSYEQYFGPGTRLTVT.

This chain connects TRBV7-3 to TRBJ2-3; D perhaps matches TRBD2 (5 bases). The CDR3 is 15 amino acids. Germline loops: CDR1 SGHTA, CDR2 FQGTGA. V lost 5 bases, J lost 3 bases, and 15 bases lay in between. The CDR3: CASSLTGVLTDTQYF. CDR3 coding DNA: TGTGCCAGCAGCCTCACCGGGGTGTTAACAGATACGCAGTATTTT.

This chain connects TRBV27 to TRBJ2-1; 14 bases are shared with TRBD2. The CDR3 loop spans 17 amino acids. Germline assignment: CDR1 MNHEY and CDR2 SMNVEV (reference sequence). Trimming took 3 bases from V and 0 from J; bases not matched to a gene: 1. CDR3 loop: CASSLTSGGASYNEQFF. The CDR3 nucleotides read TGTGCCAGCAGTTTGACTAGCGGGGGGGCCTCCTACAATGAGCAGTTCTTC.

This chain joins TRBV5-1 and TRBJ2-2, with TRBD1 matching over 9 bases. Germline V gene data show CDR1 as SGHRS and CDR2 as YFSETQ. This CDR3 contains 15 residues. Germline trimming cut 4 bases from V and 7 bases from J; bases unmatched to any gene: 8. The CDR3 nucleotides are TGCGCCAGCAGCGGGCGGGGACAGGGCGGCGGGGAGCTGTTTTTT. This encodes CASSGRGQGGGELFF.

The gene calls are TRBV6-1 and TRBJ1-2; weak D call: TRBD1 (6 bases). CDR1 is MNHNS, CDR2 SASEGT, per germline. The length of the CDR3 is 13 residues. The ends were cut back, 7 bases at V and 2 bases at J, with 11 bases in the middle. The CDR3 nucleotides are TGTGCCAGCATCGAGGACAGAAACTATGGCTACACCTTC. Translation gives CASIEDRNYGYTF.

CDR3 DNA: TGCGCCAGCAGCTCCGAGACAGGGTTGGGCACTGAAGCTTTCTTT. It encodes CASSSETGLGTEAFF. The gene calls are TRBV5-1 and TRBJ1-1, with 7 positions matching TRBD1. CDR3 length: 15 amino acids. The V segment lost 3 bases and the J segment 4 bases; nucleotides outside the gene matches: 9. Looked up from germline, CDR1 is SGHRS and CDR2 is YFSETQ. The full variable domain, completed using reference TRBV5-1 and TRBJ1-1, is KAGVTQTPRYLIKTRGQQVTLSCSPISGHRSVSWYQQTPGQGLQFLFEYFSETQRNKGNFPGRFSGRQFSNSRSEMNVSTLELGDSALYLCASSSETGLGTEAFFGQGTRLTVV.

The chain links TRBV5-1 to TRBJ2-7, with D tentatively TRBD1 (6 bases). CDR1 and CDR2 (germline): SGHRS, YFSETQ. The germline V and J ends were trimmed by 0 bases and 4 bases, with 11 bases remaining between them. This CDR3 is 14 amino acids long. In DNA, the CDR3 is TGCGCCAGCAGCTTGGACAGGGAATATTACGAGCAGTACTTC. This encodes CASSLDREYYEQYF.

The V call is TRBV5-8, the J call TRBJ1-1; TRBD1 agrees at 8 bases. J gave up 0 bases and V 4 bases, and 20 bases lay outside the gene matches. This CDR3 is built from 20 residues. Germline CDR1 and CDR2: SGHTS and YDEGEE. The CDR3 protein is CASSQAYHWQGALLNTEAFF. The CDR3 DNA is TGTGCCAGCAGCCAGGCCTATCACTGGCAGGGGGCTCTTTTGAACACTGAAGCTTTCTTT.

The CDR3 nucleotides read TGTGCCAGCAGCTACGCTACTAGCGGGAGGGCGAATGAGCAGTTCTTC. Amino acid sequence: CASSYATSGRANEQFF. This chain joins TRBV7-6 and TRBJ2-1, with 13 bases identical to TRBD2. Germline lookup yields CDR1 SGHVS and CDR2 FNYEAQ. V lost 4 bases, J lost 7 bases, and 7 bases stayed unmatched. The CDR3 has 16 residues. Looking up the rest from reference TRBV7-6 and TRBJ2-1 gives the full variable domain: GAGVSQSPRYKVTKRGQDVALRCDPISGHVSLYWYRQALGQGPEFLTYFNYEAQQDKSGLPNDRFSAERPEGSISTLTIQRTEQRDSAMYRCASSYATSGRANEQFFGPGTRLTVL.

The chain links TRBV30 to TRBJ2-7; TRBD1 aligns across 7 bases. The CDR3 length is 15 residues. CDR1 is GTSNPN, CDR2 SVGIG, per germline (reference sequence). Trimming took 2 bases from V and 0 from J; bases not matched to a gene: 7. The CDR3 spells CAWSSLGQASYEQYF. The CDR3 DNA follows: TGTGCCTGGAGTTCCCTCGGACAGGCCTCCTACGAGCAGTACTTC. The entire variable domain, with the rest obtained from reference TRBV30 and TRBJ2-7, is as follows: SQTIHQWPATLVQPVGSPLSLECTVEGTSNPNLYWYRQAAGRGLQLLFYSVGIGQISSEVPQNLSASRPQDRQFILSSKKLLLSDSGFYLCAWSSLGQASYEQYFGPGTRLTVT.

In DNA form, the CDR3 reads TGCGCCAGCAGCTTGAGAGGGGGCTCCGATACGCAGTATTTT. Protein product: CASSLRGGSDTQYF. The chain joins TRBV5-1 to TRBJ2-3, with 7 bases fitting TRBD1. Germline trimming cut 1 base from V and 6 bases from J; bases unmatched to any gene: 5. In germline, CDR1 is SGHRS, CDR2 YFSETQ. The CDR3 covers 14 residues.

CDR3 amino acids: CASSYRHNGKTEAFF. CDR3 nucleotide sequence: TGTGCCAGCAGTTACCGTCACAACGGGAAGACTGAAGCTTTCTTT. The chain carries TRBV6-5 and TRBJ1-1; D gene uncertain. Germline V gives CDR1 MNHEY, CDR2 SVGAGI. The CDR3 spans 15 residues. V lost 2 bases and J lost 5, with 15 bases in between.

The rearrangement uses TRBV6-1 and TRBJ2-7; 7 bases are a match to TRBD1. The CDR3 spans 16 residues. Per the germline V gene, CDR1 is MNHNS and CDR2 is SASEGT. V was clipped by 1 base and J by 2 bases; unmatched bases: 8. The CDR3 here is CASSEGDRRTAYEQYF. CDR3 DNA: TGTGCCAGCAGTGAAGGGGACAGACGTACAGCCTACGAGCAGTACTTC.

The chain is built from TRBV30 and TRBJ2-5, with 7 bases lining up with TRBD2. J was trimmed by 2 bases and V by 3 bases; bases with no gene match: 6. Germline CDR1 reads GTSNPN; CDR2 reads SVGIG (reference sequence). The CDR3 covers 14 residues. CDR3 in amino acids: CAWSGDYMQETQYF. DNA of the CDR3: TGTGCCTGGAGCGGGGACTATATGCAAGAGACCCAGTACTTC.

This clone was observed once. The chain couples TRBV19 to TRBJ2-7; 7 bases map to TRBD1. The CDR3 sequence is 12 residues long. CDR1 is LNHDA and CDR2 is SQIVND in the germline V gene (reference sequence). V was clipped by 8 bases and J by 6 bases; unmatched bases: 7. CDR3 DNA sequence: TGTGCCAGTGTAGACAGGGTGGGCGAGCAGTACTTC. Amino acids: CASVDRVGEQYF.

The chain links TRBV21-1 to TRBJ2-3; the D call of TRBD2 is as the table states it, not checked on the DNA. TRBV21-1 is annotated as a pseudogene. This CDR3 has 17 residues. CDR3: CASSKGLAGGNTDTQYF. As DNA, the CDR3 is TGTGCCAGCAGCAAAGGGCTAGCGGGAGGGAATACAGATACGCAGTATTTT.

CDR3 DNA sequence: TGTGCCAGTAGTGGACTAGCGGGACAACAAGAGACCCAGTACTTC. This sequence encodes CASSGLAGQQETQYF. The V and J genes are TRBV19 and TRBJ2-5, with 12 bases that match TRBD2. The J segment lost 2 bases and the V segment lost 5 bases, leaving 3 bases of the junction unmatched. This CDR3 is 15 amino acids long. Germline CDR1 LNHDA, CDR2 SQIVND (reference sequence).

The chain carries TRBV18 and TRBJ1-5; 11 bases line up with TRBD1. The CDR3 runs to 15 residues. Germline CDR1 KGHSH, CDR2 LQKENI. V was clipped by 0 bases and J by 10 bases; unmatched bases: 5. The CDR3 coding sequence is TGTGCCAGCTCACCACCCTGGGACAGGGGGTTTCCCCAGCATTTT. As protein: CASSPPWDRGFPQHF.

The chain couples TRBV4-1 to TRBJ2-5; the match to TRBD2 covers 11 bases. With the DNA end fitting TRBJ2-7 better, the J assignment may be wrong. The CDR3 has 15 residues. The V gene's germline CDR1 is MGHRA and CDR2 YSYEKL. The CDR3 nucleotides read TGCGCCAGCAGCCATCTAGCGGGAGGAGCCTACGAGCAGTACTTC. This sequence encodes CASSHLAGGAYEQYF.